The clone carrying this T cell receptor beta chain has just a few counts. RNA transcripts provided the source from which TCR beta CDR3 regions were amplified. An initial round of RT-PCR targeting the TCR CDR3 relied on the HTBI primer set. One entry per CDR3 protein, called by TCRdb with MiXCR from the multiplex PCR reads. The data hold hundreds of thousands of distinct CDR3 sequences, with about 38% observed a single time. V lost 2 bases and J lost 8, with 13 bases in between. The CDR3 has 14 amino acids. Germline-derived CDR1 and CDR2 are MNHEY and SVGAGI. The data belong to a study of T cells in Graves' hyperthyroidism and ophthalmopathy.

The sample was blood. This sequence joins TRBV6-5 and TRBJ1-5; D uncertain. The receptor's source is a man in his late teens or twenties with Graves' hyperthyroidism. The DNA of the CDR3 is TGTGCCAGCAGTTACACAAGGGAGGGAAAGCCCCAGCATTTT. Encoded protein: CASSYTREGKPQHF.